This is a list of T cell receptor beta chains from one sample in a study of blood T cell repertoires in COVID-19. Profiling relied on immunoSEQ multiplex PCR, and the TCRdb table lists in-frame clones only, not all of them. The repertoire includes about 220,000 clones, just over 85% of them detected once, and 3% to 4.5% sits in the top ten. Sequenced input: PBMCs or T cells enriched from blood (not recorded which). These receptors came from a woman aged 40 to 55 with acute COVID-19. Both conserved end residues are part of each CDR3. D genes are given only for firm matches. The size field is filled for only some rows; it gives once, few, many or a size class.

v_gene	j_gene	len	d_gene	abundance	CDR3aa	CDR3nt
TRBV3-1/TRBV3-2	TRBJ2-6	17	TRBD2	NA	CASSQAGGLSGANVLTF	TGTGCCAGCAGCCAAGCGGGGGGACTCTCTGGGGCCAACGTCCTGACTTTC
TRBV9	TRBJ1-1	14	TRBD1	NA	CASSVQGASTEAFF	TGTGCCAGCAGCGTACAGGGGGCCAGTACTGAAGCTTTCTTT
TRBV11-2	TRBJ1-1	13	NA	few	CASSFEQGRAAFF	TGTGCCAGCAGCTTTGAACAGGGCAGGGCAGCTTTCTTT
TRBV15	TRBJ2-4	14	NA	NA	CATSGGLAKNIQYF	TGTGCCACCAGCGGGGGACTAGCCAAAAACATTCAGTACTTC
TRBV6-5	TRBJ1-1	15	NA	NA	CASSSGSPGNTEAFF	TGTGCCAGCAGTTCCGGAAGTCCAGGGAACACTGAAGCTTTCTTT
TRBV10-3	TRBJ2-5	15	TRBD2	NA	CAISPSGGVGETQYF	TGTGCCATCAGTCCTAGCGGGGGGGTCGGAGAGACCCAGTACTTC
TRBV28	TRBJ1-2	19	NA	NA	CASSFLGLRTEKSNYGYTF	TGTGCCAGCAGTTTCCTTGGATTACGGACAGAGAAAAGCAACTATGGCTACACCTTC
TRBV29-1	TRBJ1-3	15	TRBD1	once	CSVETGYTDANTIYF	TGCAGCGTGGAGACAGGGTATACCGATGCAAACACCATATATTTT
TRBV24-1	TRBJ1-2	13	NA	NA	CATSGGPYYGYTF	TGTGCCACCAGCGGGGGGCCCTACTATGGCTACACCTTC
TRBV3-1/TRBV3-2	TRBJ2-2	16	NA	NA	CASSQFPGANTGELFF	TGTGCCAGCAGCCAGTTCCCGGGGGCGAACACCGGGGAGCTGTTTTTT
TRBV4-1	TRBJ1-1	17	TRBD1	NA	CASTKKPDRALFDEAFF	TGCGCCAGCACCAAGAAGCCGGACAGGGCCCTATTCGATGAAGCTTTCTTT
TRBV9	TRBJ2-1	14	NA	NA	CASSGNTGTSEQFF	TGTGCCAGCAGCGGTAATACCGGGACATCTGAGCAGTTCTTC
TRBV6-5	TRBJ1-4	14	NA	few	CASSYGGANEKLFF	TGTGCCAGCAGTTACGGGGGGGCTAATGAAAAACTGTTTTTT
TRBV19	TRBJ2-3	14	NA	NA	CASSLDSSTDTQYF	TGTGCCAGTAGTCTCGACAGTTCCACAGATACGCAGTATTTT
TRBV5-5	TRBJ1-5	14	NA	NA	CASSYGTSNQPQHF	TGTGCCAGCAGCTACGGTACTAGCAATCAGCCCCAGCATTTT
TRBV11-2	TRBJ1-6	17	NA	NA	CASSQPSDRGYNSPLHF	TGTGCCAGCAGCCAACCATCGGACAGAGGGTATAATTCACCCCTCCACTTT
TRBV25-1	TRBJ1-5	16	NA	NA	CASSEGSGVSNQPQHF	TGTGCCAGCAGTGAAGGGTCCGGGGTTAGCAATCAGCCCCAGCATTTT
TRBV6-5	TRBJ1-5	15	NA	NA	CASSYSTARVQPQHF	TGTGCCAGCAGTTACTCGACTGCCAGGGTTCAGCCCCAGCATTTT
TRBV5-6	TRBJ1-2	14	NA	NA	CASSLGGPGYGYTF	TGTGCCAGCAGCTTAGGAGGGCCCGGGTACGGCTACACCTTC
TRBV9	TRBJ1-2	13	TRBD1	NA	CASSAQGDYGYTF	TGTGCCAGCAGCGCCCAGGGGGATTATGGCTACACCTTC
TRBV4-1	TRBJ1-6	17	TRBD1	NA	CASSQGRQGARNSPLHF	TGCGCCAGCAGCCAAGGAAGACAGGGGGCAAGGAATTCACCCCTCCACTTT
TRBV7-6	TRBJ2-3	18	TRBD2	NA	CASSLGSGGAVSTDTQYF	TGTGCCAGCAGCTTGGGGAGCGGGGGGGCCGTTAGCACAGATACGCAGTATTTT
TRBV18	TRBJ1-1	15	NA	NA	CASSPGFSMNTEAFF	TGTGCCAGCTCACCAGGCTTCTCGATGAACACTGAAGCTTTCTTT
TRBV5-1	TRBJ1-1	13	NA	NA	CASSLGGNTEAFF	TGCGCCAGCAGCTTAGGGGGAAACACTGAAGCTTTCTTT
TRBV18	TRBJ1-1	13	TRBD1	NA	CASSPDRGTEAFF	TGTGCCAGCTCACCCGACAGGGGAACTGAAGCTTTCTTT
TRBV25-1	TRBJ1-2	13	NA	NA	CASTDGGYDGYTF	TGTGCCAGCACCGACGGGGGGTACGATGGCTACACCTTC
TRBV19	TRBJ1-1	18	TRBD1	NA	CASSTLRRTGGVNTEAFF	TGTGCCAGTAGTACCCTACGACGGACAGGGGGCGTGAACACTGAAGCTTTCTTT